The clone carrying this T cell receptor (beta chain) appeared many times. Other DNA sequences in this sample translate to the same CDR3. The source of the sample is a study of blood T cell repertoires in COVID-19. At the level of the study: Material from acute and convalescent COVID-19 was sourced from the United States, Italy and Spain.

V lost 8 bases to trimming and J lost 4 bases; unmatched junction nucleotides: 3. There are 13 residues in the CDR3. Germline assignment: CDR1 SNHLY and CDR2 FYNNEI. Some clones are missing from TCRdb's copy, which holds only in-frame ones; the method was immunoSEQ multiplex PCR. This sample has 250,000 to 300,000 clones, with approximately 91% found just once. Participant ages covered about 18 to 89 years across 25 or so US areas. Cohort 3 recovery required two negative PCRs, clearance, or symptom resolution. Sequencing was carried out using PBMCs or T cells enriched from blood (not recorded which). The receptor's source is a woman aged 35 to 49 who had recovered from COVID-19. The chain employs TRBV2 and TRBJ1-5; 9 bases fit TRBD1. CDR3 DNA sequence: TGTGCCAGCTCGGGACAGGGTAATCAGCCCCAGCATTTT. Amino acid sequence: CASSGQGNQPQHF.